This TCR beta chain was identified during a study of early T cells in non-severe SARS-CoV-2 infection. Across the study: Sequencing of bulk RNA from unsorted whole blood was done, without chain pairing.

Individual cDNA molecules were tagged with unique molecular identifiers, the study reported. TCRdb reprocessed the 5' RACE reads via MiXCR and lists one record per CDR3 protein. The sample shows some 29,000 distinct CDR3 sequences, roughly 5.4% of them seen only once. In this sample, this clonotype turned up many times. The source of this sequence is an adult who was a healthcare worker with PCR-confirmed SARS-CoV-2 infection or an uninfected control (not recorded which). The sequenced material came from whole blood.

The CDR3 loop reads CSAREYQGDTQYF. In DNA, the CDR3 is TGCAGTGCTAGAGAGTACCAGGGGGATACGCAGTATTTT. The V call is TRBV20-1, the J call TRBJ2-3, with D perhaps matching TRBD1 (6 bases). This CDR3 is 13 amino acids long. Trimming took 0 bases from V and 6 from J, leaving 10 bases between them. CDR1 and CDR2 (germline): DFQATT, SNEGSKA (reference sequence).